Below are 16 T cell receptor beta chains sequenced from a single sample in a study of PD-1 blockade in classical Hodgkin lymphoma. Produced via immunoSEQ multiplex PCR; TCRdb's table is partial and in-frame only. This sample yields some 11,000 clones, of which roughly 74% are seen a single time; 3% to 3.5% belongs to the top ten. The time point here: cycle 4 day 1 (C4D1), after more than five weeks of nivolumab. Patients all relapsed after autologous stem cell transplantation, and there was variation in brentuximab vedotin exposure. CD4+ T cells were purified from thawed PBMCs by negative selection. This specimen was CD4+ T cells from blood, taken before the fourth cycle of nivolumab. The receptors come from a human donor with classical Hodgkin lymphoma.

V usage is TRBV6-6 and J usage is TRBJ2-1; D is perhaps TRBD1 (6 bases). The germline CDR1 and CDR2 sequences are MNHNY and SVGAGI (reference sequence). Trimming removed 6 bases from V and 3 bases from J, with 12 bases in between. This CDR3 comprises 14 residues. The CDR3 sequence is CASSSLGGYNEQFF. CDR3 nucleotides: TGTGCCAGCAGCTCCTTAGGGGGCTACAATGAGCAGTTCTTC.

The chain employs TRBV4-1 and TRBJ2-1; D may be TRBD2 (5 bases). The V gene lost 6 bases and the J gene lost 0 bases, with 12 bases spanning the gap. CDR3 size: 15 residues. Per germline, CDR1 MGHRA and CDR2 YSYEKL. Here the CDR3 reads CASRRGESSYNEQFF. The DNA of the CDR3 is TGCGCCAGCAGACGTGGGGAGAGCTCCTACAATGAGCAGTTCTTC.

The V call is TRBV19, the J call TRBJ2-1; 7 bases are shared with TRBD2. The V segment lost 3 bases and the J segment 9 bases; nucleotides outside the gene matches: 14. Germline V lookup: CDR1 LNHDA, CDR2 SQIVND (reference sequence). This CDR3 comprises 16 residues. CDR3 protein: CASSMSLGGRSSEQFF. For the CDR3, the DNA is TGTGCCAGTAGTATGTCCTTGGGCGGGAGATCTAGTGAGCAGTTCTTC. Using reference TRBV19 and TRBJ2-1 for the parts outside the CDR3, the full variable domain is DGGITQSPKYLFRKEGQNVTLSCEQNLNHDAMYWYRQDPGQGLRLIYYSQIVNDFQKGDIAEGYSVSREKKESFPLTVTSAQKNPTAFYLCASSMSLGGRSSEQFFGPGTRLTVL.

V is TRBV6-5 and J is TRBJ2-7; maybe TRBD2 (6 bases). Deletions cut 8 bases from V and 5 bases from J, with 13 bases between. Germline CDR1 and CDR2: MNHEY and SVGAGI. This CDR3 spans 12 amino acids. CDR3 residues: CASWASVHEQYF. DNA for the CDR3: TGTGCCAGCTGGGCTAGCGTCCACGAGCAGTACTTC.

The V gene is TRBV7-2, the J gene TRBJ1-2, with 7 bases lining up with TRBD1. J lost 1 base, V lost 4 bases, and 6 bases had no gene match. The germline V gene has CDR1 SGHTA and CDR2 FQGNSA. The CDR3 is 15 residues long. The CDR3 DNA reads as TGTGCCAGCAGCTCTCAGGGGGGAATTAACTATGGCTACACCTTC. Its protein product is CASSSQGGINYGYTF.

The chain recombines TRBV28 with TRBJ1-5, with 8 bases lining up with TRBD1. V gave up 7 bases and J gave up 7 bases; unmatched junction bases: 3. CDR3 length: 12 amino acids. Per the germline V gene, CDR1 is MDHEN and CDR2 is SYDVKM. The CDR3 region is CASNTGGQPQHF. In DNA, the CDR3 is TGTGCCAGCAATACAGGGGGACAGCCCCAGCATTTT. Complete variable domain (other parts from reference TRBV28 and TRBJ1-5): DVKVTQSSRYLVKRTGEKVFLECVQDMDHENMFWYRQDPGLGLRLIYFSYDVKMKEKGDIPEGYSVSREKKERFSLILESASTNQTSMYLCASNTGGQPQHFGDGTRLSIL.

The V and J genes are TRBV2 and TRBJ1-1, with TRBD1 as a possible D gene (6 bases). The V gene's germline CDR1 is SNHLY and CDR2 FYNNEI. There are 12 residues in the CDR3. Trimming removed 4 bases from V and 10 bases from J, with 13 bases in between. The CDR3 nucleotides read TGTGCCAGCAGTGCGGGGGAAGGGGGAGCTTTCTTT. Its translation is CASSAGEGGAFF. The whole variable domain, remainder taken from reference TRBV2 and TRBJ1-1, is EPEVTQTPSHQVTQMGQEVILRCVPISNHLYFYWYRQILGQKVEFLVSFYNNEISEKSEIFDDQFSVERPDGSNFTLKIRSTKLEDSAMYFCASSAGEGGAFFGQGTRLTVV.

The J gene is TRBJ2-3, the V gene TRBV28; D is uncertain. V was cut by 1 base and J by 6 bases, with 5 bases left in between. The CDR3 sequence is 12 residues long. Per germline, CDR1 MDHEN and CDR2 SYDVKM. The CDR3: CASSLSADTQYF. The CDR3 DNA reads TGTGCCAGCAGTTTATCGGCTGATACGCAGTATTTT. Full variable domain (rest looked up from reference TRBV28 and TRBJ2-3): DVKVTQSSRYLVKRTGEKVFLECVQDMDHENMFWYRQDPGLGLRLIYFSYDVKMKEKGDIPEGYSVSREKKERFSLILESASTNQTSMYLCASSLSADTQYFGPGTRLTVL.

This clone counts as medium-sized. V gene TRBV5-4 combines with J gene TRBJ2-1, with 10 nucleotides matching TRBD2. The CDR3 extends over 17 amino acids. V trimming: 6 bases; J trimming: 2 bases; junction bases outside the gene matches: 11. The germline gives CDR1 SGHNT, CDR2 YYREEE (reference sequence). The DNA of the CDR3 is TGTGCCAGCACCAGAACTACTAGCGGGGTTCCCTACAATGAGCAGTTCTTC. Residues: CASTRTTSGVPYNEQFF.

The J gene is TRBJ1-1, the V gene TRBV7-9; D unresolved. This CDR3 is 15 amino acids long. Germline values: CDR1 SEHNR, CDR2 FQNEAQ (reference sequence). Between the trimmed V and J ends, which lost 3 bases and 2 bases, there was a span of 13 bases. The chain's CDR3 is CASSFYHPPNTEAFF. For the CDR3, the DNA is TGTGCCAGCAGCTTCTACCACCCACCCAACACTGAAGCTTTCTTT.

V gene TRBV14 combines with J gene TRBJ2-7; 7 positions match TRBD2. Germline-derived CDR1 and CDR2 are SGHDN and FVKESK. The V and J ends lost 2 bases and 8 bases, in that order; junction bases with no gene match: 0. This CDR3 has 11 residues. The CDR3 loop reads CASSQSGKQYF. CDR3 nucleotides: TGTGCCAGCAGCCAAAGCGGGAAGCAGTACTTC.

The chain's CDR3 is CAISPGQGLLSSYEQYF. In nucleotides, the CDR3 is TGTGCCATCAGTCCTGGACAGGGCCTACTGAGCTCCTACGAGCAGTACTTC. The rearrangement uses TRBV10-3 and TRBJ2-7, with 8 bases lining up with TRBD1. Germline CDR1 ENHRY, CDR2 SYGVKD. J gave up 0 bases and V 5 bases, and 12 bases lay outside the gene matches. The CDR3 is 17 amino acids.

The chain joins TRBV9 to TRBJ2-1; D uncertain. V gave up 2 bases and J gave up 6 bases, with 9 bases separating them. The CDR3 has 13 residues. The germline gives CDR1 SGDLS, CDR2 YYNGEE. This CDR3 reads CASSVQSSNEQFF. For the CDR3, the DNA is TGTGCCAGCAGCGTTCAATCCAGCAATGAGCAGTTCTTC.

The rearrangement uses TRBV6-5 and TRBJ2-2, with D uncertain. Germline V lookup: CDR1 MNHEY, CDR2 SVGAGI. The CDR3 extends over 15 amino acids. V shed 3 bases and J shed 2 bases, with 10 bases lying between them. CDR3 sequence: CASSYEAANTGELFF. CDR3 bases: TGTGCCAGCAGTTATGAGGCAGCTAACACCGGGGAGCTGTTTTTT.

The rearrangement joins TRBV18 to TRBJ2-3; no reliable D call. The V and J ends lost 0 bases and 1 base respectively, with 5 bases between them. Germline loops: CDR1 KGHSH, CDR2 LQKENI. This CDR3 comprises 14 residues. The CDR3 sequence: CASSPPVGTDTQYF. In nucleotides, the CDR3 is TGTGCCAGCTCACCACCGGTAGGCACAGATACGCAGTATTTT.

CDR3: CASSKGQGGGSNQPQHF. CDR3 bases: TGTGCCAGTAGTAAGGGCCAGGGCGGGGGTAGCAATCAGCCCCAGCATTTT. The chain has TRBV19 and TRBJ1-5; weak D call: TRBD1 (5 bases). V was shortened by 4 bases and J by 0 bases, with 16 bases between the two germline ends. CDR3 size: 17 residues. The germline CDR1 and CDR2 sequences are LNHDA and SQIVND (reference sequence).